The present entry profiles one T cell receptor (beta chain) with its context. Its target is unknown. Germline assignment: CDR1 MGHRA and CDR2 YSYEKL. The CDR3 consists of 17 residues. V dropped 1 base and J dropped 5; count of bases not matched to a gene: 7. TCRdb keeps only in-frame clones here, not all; method: immunoSEQ multiplex PCR. The sample includes roughly 150,000 clones, about 90% seen only once; the top ten take less than 2%. This sample is drawn from a study of CD4+ T cells in melanoma. Study-level points and caveats: A reported correlation linked neoantigen-specific CD4+ T cells to CD8+, macrophage and B cell function. Diverse differentiation states were reported for melanoma neoantigen-specific CD4+ T cells.

This clonotype was sampled from a human donor with melanoma. V gene TRBV4-1 combines with J gene TRBJ2-1; TRBD1 matches at 11 bases. CDR3 DNA sequence: TGCGCCAGCAGCCAAGCACCCAGGACAGGGGGCCACAATGAGCAGTTCTTC. Translation gives CASSQAPRTGGHNEQFF.